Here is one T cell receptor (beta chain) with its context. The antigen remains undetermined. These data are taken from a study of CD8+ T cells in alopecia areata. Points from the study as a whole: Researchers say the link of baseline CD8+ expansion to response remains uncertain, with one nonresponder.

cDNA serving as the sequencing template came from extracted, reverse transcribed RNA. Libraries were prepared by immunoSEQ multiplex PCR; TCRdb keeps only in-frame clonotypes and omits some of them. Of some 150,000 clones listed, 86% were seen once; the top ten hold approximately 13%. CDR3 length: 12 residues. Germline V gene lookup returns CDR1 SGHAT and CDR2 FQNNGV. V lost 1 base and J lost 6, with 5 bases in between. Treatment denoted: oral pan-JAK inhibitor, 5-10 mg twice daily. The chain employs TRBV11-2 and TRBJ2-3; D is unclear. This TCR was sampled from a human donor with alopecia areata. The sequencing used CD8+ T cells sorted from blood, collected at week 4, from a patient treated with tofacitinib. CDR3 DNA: TGTGCCAGCAGCTTAGGGGTCGATACGCAGTATTTT. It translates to CASSLGVDTQYF. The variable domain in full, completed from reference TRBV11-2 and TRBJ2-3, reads EAGVAQSPRYKIIEKRQSVAFWCNPISGHATLYWYQQILGQGPKLLIQFQNNGVVDDSQLPKDRFSAERLKGVDSTLKIQPAKLEDSAVYLCASSLGVDTQYFGPGTRLTVL.